These T cell receptor beta chains were read from a single sample in a study of immune cell composition in non-small cell lung cancer. Libraries were prepared by immunoSEQ multiplex PCR; TCRdb keeps only in-frame clonotypes and omits some of them. The table records some 7,200 clones, approximately 71% of them present only once. Sequenced input: non-adjacent lung tissue. These receptors were taken from a human donor with non-small cell lung cancer. The CDR3 runs from the conserved cysteine through the conserved F or W. A D gene is named only where the DNA matches it firmly. Where a row states a size, it is once, few, many or the class of an expanded clone; other rows omit it.

J gene	V gene	clone size	D gene	CDR3 protein	CDR3 DNA
TRBJ2-3	TRBV4-1	NA	TRBD2	CASSRGLAGTTDTQYF	TGCGCCAGCAGCCGGGGACTAGCGGGGACCACAGATACGCAGTATTTT
TRBJ1-6	TRBV4-3	few	TRBD1	CASSQDGDDRGPVNSPLHF	TGCGCCAGCAGCCAAGATGGGGATGACAGGGGGCCGGTGAATTCACCCCTCCACTTT
TRBJ2-4	TRBV5-1	few	NA	CASIRTPRTSSAKNIQYF	TGCGCCAGCATCCGGACACCTAGAACCTCATCAGCCAAAAACATTCAGTACTTC
TRBJ2-1	TRBV11-3	once	NA	CASSPGRGSYNEQFF	TGTGCCAGCAGCCCTGGGCGGGGCTCCTACAATGAGCAGTTCTTC
TRBJ2-2	TRBV28	NA	NA	CASRRGGTGELFF	TGTGCCAGCCGCAGGGGCGGCACCGGGGAGCTGTTTTTT
TRBJ1-2	TRBV5-4	NA	TRBD1	CASSLRDRGHGYTF	TGTGCCAGCAGCTTAAGGGACAGGGGACATGGCTACACCTTC
TRBJ2-1	TRBV7-9	few	TRBD1	CASSSRSTGPSDEQFF	TGTGCCAGCAGTTCTAGATCGACAGGGCCCTCTGATGAGCAGTTCTTC
TRBJ2-1	TRBV13	NA	TRBD2	CASSLWGGGEQFF	TGTGCCAGCAGCTTATGGGGCGGGGGTGAGCAGTTCTTC
TRBJ2-7	TRBV9	NA	NA	CASSGSGLSSSEQYF	TGTGCCAGCAGCGGATCGGGACTCTCGTCCTCCGAGCAGTACTTC
TRBJ2-5	TRBV9	once	TRBD1	CASSVGRRQGALETQYF	TGTGCCAGCAGCGTAGGGAGGCGACAGGGGGCGTTAGAGACCCAGTACTTC
TRBJ2-5	TRBV28	NA	NA	CAARQGGKTQYF	TGTGCCGCCAGACAGGGAGGAAAGACCCAGTACTTC
TRBJ1-6	TRBV30	NA	NA	CAWTRQNYSPLHF	TGTGCCTGGACAAGACAGAATTATTCACCCCTCCACTTT
TRBJ2-1	TRBV14	NA	TRBD1	CASSQGLGTVIRNEQFF	TGTGCCAGCAGCCAAGGGTTGGGGACAGTGATTAGAAATGAGCAGTTCTTC
TRBJ2-7	TRBV5-6	NA	TRBD2	CASSPRLATTYEQYF	TGTGCCAGCAGCCCCAGACTAGCGACGACCTACGAGCAGTACTTC
TRBJ2-7	TRBV5-1	NA	TRBD1	CASRSQGAALEQYF	TGCGCCAGCAGGTCACAGGGGGCCGCATTGGAGCAGTACTTC
TRBJ2-7	TRBV5-1	NA	TRBD1	CASSQGQEFYEQYF	TGCGCCAGCAGCCAGGGACAGGAGTTCTACGAGCAGTACTTC
TRBJ1-1	TRBV9	few	TRBD1	CASSPRQGGNTEAFF	TGTGCCAGCAGCCCGAGACAGGGGGGGAACACTGAAGCTTTCTTT
TRBJ2-1	TRBV6-1	NA	TRBD1	CASAGTGGGEQFF	TGTGCCAGCGCCGGGACAGGGGGCGGTGAGCAGTTCTTC
TRBJ1-1	TRBV10-3	NA	NA	CAISEQGNTEAFF	TGTGCCATCAGTGAGCAGGGGAACACTGAAGCTTTCTTT
TRBJ2-7	TRBV6-1	NA	TRBD2	CASSEALRGTREYF	TGTGCCAGCAGTGAAGCGCTTAGGGGGACTAGAGAGTACTTC
TRBJ2-1	TRBV11-3	NA	NA	CASSLADNEQFF	TGTGCCAGCAGCTTAGCAGACAATGAGCAGTTCTTC
TRBJ1-1	TRBV9	once	NA	CASSVEAGTEAFF	TGTGCCAGCAGCGTAGAGGCGGGCACTGAAGCTTTCTTT
TRBJ2-7	TRBV6-1	NA	NA	CASSEDRAPSYEQYF	TGTGCCAGCAGTGAAGACAGGGCTCCTTCCTACGAGCAGTACTTC
TRBJ2-1	TRBV5-5	NA	NA	CASSFYASSDGYNEQFF	TGTGCCAGCAGCTTCTACGCGTCTAGCGATGGCTACAATGAGCAGTTCTTC
TRBJ2-1	TRBV9	NA	NA	CASSGRGLSPHNEQFF	TGTGCCAGCAGCGGGCGGGGGCTAAGTCCCCACAATGAGCAGTTCTTC
TRBJ2-7	TRBV4-3	once	TRBD1	CASSQETGFVEQYF	TGCGCCAGCAGCCAAGAGACAGGGTTTGTCGAGCAGTACTTC
TRBJ2-3	TRBV5-1	NA	TRBD2	CASSLAGLAGVDTQYF	TGCGCCAGCAGCTTGGCCGGACTAGCGGGAGTGGATACGCAGTATTTT
TRBJ2-3	TRBV6-6	NA	TRBD1	CASSYSRNRGTQYF	TGTGCCAGCAGTTACTCTAGAAACAGGGGAACGCAGTATTTT
TRBJ2-3	TRBV6-5	NA	TRBD1	CASSSTGAQYF	TGTGCCAGCAGTTCAACAGGGGCGCAGTATTTT
TRBJ2-1	TRBV5-1	NA	TRBD2	CASSLRTSGYNEQFF	TGCGCCAGCAGCTTAAGGACTAGCGGTTACAATGAGCAGTTCTTC
TRBJ1-6	TRBV6-5	few	NA	CASSYSPGNSPLHF	TGTGCCAGCAGTTACTCCCCAGGGAATTCACCCCTCCACTTT
TRBJ2-7	TRBV9	NA	NA	CASSVAPLPSEQYF	TGTGCCAGCAGCGTAGCCCCTCTCCCCAGCGAGCAGTACTTC
TRBJ1-3	TRBV6-5	NA	NA	CASSYSRSSSGNTIYF	TGTGCCAGCAGTTACTCGAGATCTTCCTCTGGAAACACCATATATTTT
TRBJ2-7	TRBV5-4	NA	NA	CASSPTGGKYEQYF	TGTGCCAGCAGTCCCACCGGAGGGAAGTACGAGCAGTACTTC
TRBJ2-5	TRBV5-1	NA	NA	CASSPGGQAYQETQYF	TGCGCCAGCAGCCCGGGGGGACAGGCGTACCAAGAGACCCAGTACTTC
TRBJ2-1	TRBV12-5	few	TRBD2	CASGLETSGGIEPFSYNEQFF	TGTGCTAGTGGTTTGGAAACTAGCGGGGGCATAGAACCTTTCTCCTACAATGAGCAGTTCTTC
TRBJ1-1	TRBV5-1	few	NA	CASSLGSTEAFF	TGCGCCAGCAGCTTGGGGAGCACTGAAGCTTTCTTT
TRBJ1-2	TRBV6-5	NA	NA	CASSQGNYGYTF	TGTGCCAGCAGCCAGGGGAACTATGGCTACACCTTC
TRBJ1-5	TRBV28	NA	TRBD1	CASSLTGQAGNQPQHF	TGTGCCAGCAGTTTAACGGGACAGGCGGGCAATCAGCCCCAGCATTTT
TRBJ2-1	TRBV19	NA	NA	CASSIENPGLLFRDEQFF	TGTGCCAGTAGTATAGAGAACCCGGGACTCCTCTTTAGAGATGAGCAGTTCTTC